This TCR beta chain originates from a study of blood T cell repertoires in COVID-19 (dated by TCRdb to 2020 to 2021). Regarding the research as a whole: Collaborator samples came from the United States, Italy and Spain and covered acute and convalescent phases of COVID-19. The repertoires were released in a freely available public database intended as a resource for research on the immune response to SARS-CoV-2. Where available, HLA class I and class II types were taken from metadata supplied by the sample provider and were not determined by assay-based typing. The dataset comprised deeply sampled blood TCRbeta repertoires from subjects exposed to, actively infected with, or recovered from COVID-19. Sample metadata almost always included a de-identified subject ID, COVID-19 status, age in years and sex. The material from the prospective study consisted of cDNA or gDNA derived from T cells, B-cell-depleted T cells, or PBMCs. The samples were drawn from two sources: the first 160 participants of the ongoing ImmuneRACE study, and 1,200 or so subjects contributed by 6 global collaborators. What the work shows at the level of the full study, not this receptor alone: The quantity of clinical and demographic metadata differed by source and by participant and was supplied without curation.

Each collaborating institution followed its own protocols to collect whole blood in K2EDTA tubes. For TCRbeta analysis, collaborator samples were shipped as frozen whole blood, as isolated PBMCs, or as DNA extracted from either sample type. As regards this clone: The specificity of this receptor is unknown. No base qualities exist here, and no much larger clone lies one base off it. Other DNA sequences in the sample encode the same CDR3.

Its CDR3 holds 15 amino acids, cysteine through phenylalanine. Only the CDR3 region is kept as DNA, spanning 45 bases read in frame from base 1. V trim: 2 bases; J trim: 4 bases; unmatched bases: 3. CDR1 and CDR2 were assigned from the germline V gene as MRHNA and SNTAGT. The immunoSEQ Assay, a bias-controlled multiplex PCR, was used to amplify TCRbeta CDR3 regions from genomic DNA. The paper's processing steps were these. The number of nucleated cells in each sample was estimated from the amplification of reference gene primers within the assay. Sequence reads were collapsed and filtered to measure the absolute abundance of every unique TCRbeta CDR3 rearrangement. For each sample, productive Simpson clonality was calculated by taking the square root of Simpson's diversity index across productive rearrangements. Drawn from immuneACCESS, this table holds only the in-frame rearrangements with V and J called that TCRdb kept. Clones are partly lost; checked studies trace under half to an unresolved V gene and leave the rest unexplained. Clonal size and the V and J genes are those of that table, whereas D and trimming came from the DNA. For this sample the table gives 50,000 to 80,000 clones, of which roughly 82% were detected only once. The ten largest clones capture approximately 5.6% of the sample.

The sequence joins TRBV6-4 to TRBJ2-1; 9 central bases correspond to TRBD2. What was sequenced was peripheral blood. The receptor comes from a woman aged 55-69 years with acute or convalescent COVID-19. The DNA is as follows: TGTGCCAGCAGTGACGGCGGGGGGGGTTACAATGAGCAGTTCTTC. Translation gives CASSDGGGGYNEQFF.